Shown below are 18 T cell receptor beta chains from a single sample sequenced in a study of early T cells in non-severe SARS-CoV-2 infection. TCRdb used MiXCR to reprocess the 5' RACE reads, holding one entry per CDR3 protein. Counted here are some 61,000 distinct CDR3 sequences, roughly an eighth occurring once; the ten biggest clones make up about 7.7%. The sequencing input was whole blood. The origin of the receptors is an adult who was a healthcare worker with PCR-confirmed SARS-CoV-2 infection or an uninfected control (not recorded which).

This clonotype was observed a few times. The gene calls are TRBV20-1 and TRBJ1-4; no reliable D call. V was trimmed by 4 bases and J by 5 bases, leaving 17 bases between them. The CDR3 runs 15 residues. Germline CDR1 DFQATT, CDR2 SNEGSKA (reference sequence). The CDR3: CSATRGAGENEKLFF. The CDR3 nucleotides read TGCAGTGCTACCCGGGGTGCCGGCGAAAATGAAAAACTGTTTTTT.

In this sample, this clonotype turned up a few times. The rearrangement links TRBV29-1 to TRBJ2-1, with 8 bases identical to TRBD2. The CDR3 sequence is 14 residues long. From germline, CDR1 is SQVTM and CDR2 ANQGSEA. V lost 5 bases and J lost 9; bases outside the gene matches: 12. This CDR3 is CSVSDLTSAGEQFF. The CDR3 bases are TGCAGCGTTTCCGATCTGACTAGCGCCGGTGAGCAGTTCTTC.

This clonotype was counted many times. The gene calls are TRBV11-3 and TRBJ2-3, with 11 bases matching TRBD2. J lost 0 bases, V lost 5 bases, and 4 bases had no gene match. This CDR3 comprises 16 residues. CDR1 SGHNT and CDR2 YENEEA come from the germline V gene. CDR3 nucleotides: TGTGCCAGCAGCCCGGGACTAGCGGATAGCACAGATACGCAGTATTTT. This gives the protein CASSPGLADSTDTQYF.

This clonotype turned up a few times. The chain is built from TRBV6-1 and TRBJ2-2; 10 bases fit TRBD2. This CDR3 is 15 amino acids long. Germline CDR1 MNHNS, CDR2 SASEGT. After removal of 6 bases from V and 7 bases from J, the junction contained 8 bases not matched to a gene. The CDR3 sequence: CASRTLAGVVGELFF. The DNA for the CDR3 is TGTGCCAGCAGAACCCTAGCGGGAGTGGTCGGGGAGCTGTTTTTT.

This clonotype was recorded at least ten times. V usage is TRBV20-1 and J usage is TRBJ2-7, with 7 nucleotides matching TRBD2. Germline-derived CDR1 and CDR2 are DFQATT and SNEGSKA (reference sequence). This CDR3 region has 14 residues. Germline trimming cut 5 bases from V and 1 base from J; bases unmatched to any gene: 8. CDR3 amino acids: CSASPASGSYEQYF. The CDR3 nucleotides are TGCAGTGCTTCCCCGGCTAGCGGATCCTACGAGCAGTACTTC.

The chain is built from TRBV12-3 or TRBV12-4 and TRBJ2-2, with TRBD2 as a possible D gene (5 bases). Trimming pared 7 bases from V and 2 bases from J, leaving 14 bases between. The CDR3 length is 15 residues. The CDR3 region is CASTLRGSNTGELFF. As DNA, the CDR3 is TGTGCCAGCACCCTACGGGGATCCAACACCGGGGAGCTGTTTTTT.

The rearrangement links TRBV2 to TRBJ1-1; unclear D gene. This CDR3 comprises 13 residues. V was clipped by 8 bases and J by 6 bases, with 16 bases between them. Germline CDR1 and CDR2: SNHLY and FYNNEI. The CDR3 nucleotides read TGTGCCAGCCGCAGGTTGGTGGTCCCTGAAGCTTTCTTT. Residues: CASRRLVVPEAFF.

The chain employs TRBV12-3 or TRBV12-4 and TRBJ1-5, with D possibly being TRBD1 (6 bases). The length of the CDR3 is 15 residues. Deletions cut 5 bases from V and 2 bases from J, with 13 bases between. CDR3 region: CASSPRGAGNQPQHF. In DNA, the CDR3 is TGTGCCAGCAGTCCCCGGGGGGCAGGCAATCAGCCCCAGCATTTT.

This rearrangement joins TRBV29-1 to TRBJ1-2; TRBD1 agrees at 7 bases. Germline lookup yields CDR1 SQVTM and CDR2 ANQGSEA. Trimming took 5 bases from V and 4 from J; bases not matched to a gene: 10. This CDR3 has 14 amino acids. CDR3 loop: CSVRVWGQTYGYTF. The CDR3 DNA sequence: TGCAGCGTTCGGGTTTGGGGACAGACCTATGGCTACACCTTC.

There are many counts of this clonotype. This chain joins TRBV6-6 and TRBJ2-5, with unresolved D. The CDR3 loop spans 12 amino acids. Trimming removed 2 bases at V and 4 bases at J, with 5 bases between. Germline V CDR1 and CDR2: MNHNY, SVGAGI (reference sequence). In DNA form, the CDR3 reads TGTGCCAGCAGTTACCCCAGAGAGACCCAGTACTTC. Amino acid sequence: CASSYPRETQYF.

The gene calls are TRBV27 and TRBJ2-7; D possibly uses TRBD1 or TRBD2 (5 bases each). Trimming pared 9 bases from V and 7 bases from J, leaving 16 bases between. Germline assignment: CDR1 MNHEY and CDR2 SMNVEV (reference sequence). The CDR3 loop spans 12 amino acids. The chain's CDR3 is CARGDSSGEQYF. For the CDR3, the DNA is TGTGCCAGGGGAGACAGTTCGGGGGAGCAGTACTTC.

This clonotype has a handful of counts. CDR3 amino acids: CASSPPEDRGEKLFF. Here the CDR3 DNA reads TGTGCCAGCTCACCACCAGAAGACAGGGGGGAAAAACTGTTTTTT. V usage is TRBV18 and J usage is TRBJ1-4; 9 bases are shared with TRBD1. Germline V CDR1 and CDR2: KGHSH, LQKENI. Trimming removed 0 bases from V and 8 bases from J; junction bases left unmatched: 4. The CDR3 extends over 15 amino acids.

In its sample, this clonotype was seen many times. The rearrangement joins TRBV28 to TRBJ2-2; D is uncertain. The length of the CDR3 is 12 residues. V lost 6 bases to trimming and J lost 4 bases, with 6 bases between them. Germline CDR1 is MDHEN and CDR2 is SYDVKM. CDR3 loop: CASSLSTGELFF. DNA of the CDR3: TGTGCCAGCAGCCTTAGCACCGGGGAGCTGTTTTTT.

The chain carries TRBV7-9 and TRBJ2-1; TRBD2 is a possible D gene (6 bases). The CDR3 is made up of 16 amino acids. Germline V gene sequence: CDR1 SEHNR, CDR2 FQNEAQ (reference sequence). Trimming took off 5 bases at V and 4 bases at J, with 18 bases between the two ends. CDR3 amino acids: CASSGLQIWGYNEQFF. DNA for the CDR3: TGTGCCAGCAGCGGACTACAAATCTGGGGTTACAATGAGCAGTTCTTC.

The gene calls are TRBV6-6 and TRBJ1-1; the D gene is possibly TRBD1 (5 bases). CDR3 length equals 13 residues. Germline V gene sequence: CDR1 MNHNY, CDR2 SVGAGI (reference sequence). V lost 7 bases and J 1 base, leaving 10 bases between the germline ends. The CDR3, as DNA: TGTGCCAGCACCGGGACCGCGAACACTGAAGCTTTCTTT. It is translated as CASTGTANTEAFF.

This clonotype occurred a few times. The J gene is TRBJ2-2, the V gene TRBV6-4, with D uncertain. V was shortened by 6 bases and J by 1 base, with 12 bases between the two germline ends. Germline assignment: CDR1 MRHNA and CDR2 SNTAGT. CDR3 length equals 15 residues. This chain's CDR3 is CASSPYPGNTGELFF. In nucleotides, the CDR3 is TGTGCCAGCAGCCCTTACCCGGGGAACACCGGGGAGCTGTTTTTT.

The V gene is TRBV20-1, the J gene TRBJ2-7; D gene uncertain. V was pared by 3 bases and J by 2 bases, with 11 bases between. The CDR3 runs 13 residues. Germline CDR1 is DFQATT and CDR2 is SNEGSKA (reference sequence). The CDR3 is CSARDTDPYEQYF. The CDR3 DNA is TGCAGTGCTAGGGATACCGACCCCTACGAGCAGTACTTC.

The J gene is TRBJ2-1, the V gene TRBV12-3 or TRBV12-4; 13 bases are shared with TRBD2. The CDR3 is 16 amino acids. Germline trimming cut 5 bases from V and 3 bases from J; bases unmatched to any gene: 4. CDR3 sequence: CASSPGTSGNYNEQFF. The CDR3 nucleotides read TGTGCCAGCAGTCCCGGGACTAGCGGGAACTACAATGAGCAGTTCTTC.